The 21 T cell receptor beta chains in this list originate from one sample, sequenced in a study of blood T cells in healthy people across ages. Primed by a sample-barcoded 5' primer and a J-beta primer mix, a second PCR proceeded for 7 to 11 cycles. TCRdb processed the 5' RACE reads anew with MiXCR; each CDR3 protein has one entry. The table records some 1.7 million distinct CDR3 sequences, about 28% of them present only once. The sample consisted of blood. These receptors originate from a young woman in good health.

This clonotype was seen ten or more times. The chain uses TRBV12-3 or TRBV12-4 and TRBJ2-3, with D unclear. Trimming removed 2 bases at V and 5 bases at J, with 2 bases between. The CDR3 has 11 residues. The CDR3 reads CASSLRDTQYF. The CDR3 DNA sequence: TGTGCCAGCAGTTTAAGAGATACGCAGTATTTT.

This clonotype was picked up a small number of times. The chain joins TRBV6-5 to TRBJ2-2; a weak D match, TRBD2 (7 bases). Between the trimmed V and J ends, which lost 0 bases and 5 bases, there was a span of 16 bases. The V gene's germline CDR1 is MNHEY and CDR2 SVGAGI. The CDR3 extends over 17 amino acids. CDR3 sequence: CASSYSEAGARTGELFF. The CDR3 nucleotides are TGTGCCAGCAGTTACTCGGAGGCGGGGGCAAGAACCGGGGAGCTGTTTTTT.

This clonotype was detected only a few times. The J gene is TRBJ2-3, the V gene TRBV4-1; the match to TRBD2 covers 12 bases. The CDR3 covers 17 residues. V was pared by 7 bases and J by 3 bases, with 11 bases of the junction left unmatched. Germline V gene sequence: CDR1 MGHRA, CDR2 YSYEKL. CDR3 loop: CASTRLTSGGSTDTQYF. The CDR3 nucleotides read TGCGCCAGCACCCGTCTGACTAGCGGGGGATCAACAGATACGCAGTATTTT.

A remark on this clonotype: The junction and the germline gene differ at one end; a read error may be behind it. The chain combines TRBV5-1 with TRBJ2-7; 7 positions match TRBD2. This CDR3 is 14 amino acids long. CDR1 and CDR2 (germline): SGHRS, YFSETQ. CDR3 sequence (DNA): TGTGCCAGCAGCCCTTGGGGGGGGAACTACGAGCAGTACTTC. Translation gives CASSPWGGNYEQYF.

The V call is TRBV11-2, the J call TRBJ2-5; D tentatively reads TRBD1 or TRBD2 (6 bases each). This CDR3 has 14 amino acids. Germline V gene sequence: CDR1 SGHAT, CDR2 FQNNGV. The V gene lost 4 bases and the J gene lost 4 bases, with 13 bases spanning the gap. The CDR3 here is CASSSHRGLETQYF. CDR3 nucleotides: TGTGCCAGCAGCTCCCACCGGGGGCTAGAGACCCAGTACTTC.

This chain joins TRBV5-1 and TRBJ2-6; D is uncertain. Germline V CDR1 and CDR2: SGHRS, YFSETQ. This CDR3 spans 17 amino acids. Trimming took 4 bases from V and 0 from J, leaving 14 bases between them. CDR3 in amino acids: CASSVASAVSGANVLTF. The CDR3 DNA is TGCGCCAGCAGCGTAGCATCAGCCGTCTCTGGGGCCAACGTCCTGACTTTC.

In its sample, this clonotype was seen a few times. The chain joins TRBV10-3 to TRBJ1-2; D remains ambiguous. The CDR3 extends over 14 amino acids. Germline CDR1 and CDR2: ENHRY and SYGVKD. Between the trimmed V and J ends, which lost 3 bases and 0 bases, there was a span of 8 bases. CDR3 in DNA: TGTGCCATCAGTGAACGTGGGGCTAACTATGGCTACACCTTC. Protein sequence: CAISERGANYGYTF.

The genes are TRBV7-2 and TRBJ2-1, with D perhaps matching TRBD1 (5 bases). The CDR3 is made up of 12 amino acids. Trimming removed 5 bases at V and 12 bases at J, with 14 bases between. Germline V gene data show CDR1 as SGHTA and CDR2 as FQGNSA. The DNA of the CDR3 is TGTGCCAGCAGCCTCAGGGAACGAGGGCAGTTCTTC. It codes for CASSLRERGQFF.

A few counts support this clonotype. The CDR3 bases are TGTGCCAGCAGTTACTTCAACAGGGGGTATGAGCAGTTCTTC. This translates into CASSYFNRGYEQFF. This sequence joins TRBV6-5 and TRBJ2-1, with 8 bases matching TRBD1. CDR1 and CDR2 from the germline V gene are MNHEY and SVGAGI. Unmatched junction bases numbered 4, after V lost 1 base and J lost 8 bases. The CDR3 totals 14 residues.

The chain uses TRBV1 and TRBJ2-5; TRBD1 is the table's D call, not checked against the DNA. TRBV1 is designated a pseudogene. The CDR3 is made up of 14 amino acids. The CDR3 sequence is CTSSQTPIKETQYF. Here the CDR3 DNA reads TGCACCAGCAGCCAAACCCCCATAAAGGAGACCCAGTACTTC.

In its sample, this clonotype was seen a few times. In nucleotides, the CDR3 is TGTGCCAGCAGCTTTTCAGCGGGATATGAGCAGTTCTTC. It is translated as CASSFSAGYEQFF. The V and J genes are TRBV12-3 or TRBV12-4 and TRBJ2-1; 7 bases line up with TRBD2. The CDR3 spans 13 residues. With V trimmed by 6 bases and J by 8 bases, 7 bases remained unmatched.

The V and J genes are TRBV4-3 and TRBJ1-1; D remains unclear. The germline V gene encodes CDR1 LGHNA and CDR2 YSLEER. Trimming removed 0 bases from V and 0 bases from J, with 11 bases in between. The CDR3 is 16 amino acids. Written as DNA, the CDR3 is TGCGCCAGCAGCCAAGATCTGGCCGAGATGAACACTGAAGCTTTCTTT. It specifies CASSQDLAEMNTEAFF.

This chain links TRBV6-2 or TRBV6-3 with TRBJ1-2; TRBD1 matches 9 bases. Germline trimming cut 5 bases from V and 6 bases from J; bases unmatched to any gene: 7. The CDR3 length is 14 residues. Per the germline V gene, CDR1 is MNHEY and CDR2 is SVGEGT. CDR3 sequence reads: CASSTRQGVHGYTF. CDR3 nucleotides: TGTGCCAGCAGTACCCGACAGGGGGTCCATGGCTACACCTTC.

The chain uses TRBV4-1 and TRBJ1-5; 10 bases line up with TRBD1. Germline V gives CDR1 MGHRA, CDR2 YSYEKL. Trimming removed 1 base from V and 9 bases from J; junction bases left unmatched: 9. The CDR3 spans 16 residues. DNA for the CDR3: TGCGCCAGCAGCCAAGTCGAAGGGACAGGGGTAAGGCCCCAGCATTTT. This encodes CASSQVEGTGVRPQHF.

V usage is TRBV21-1 and J usage is TRBJ1-5; TRBD1, the D gene given by the table, was not confirmed from the DNA. TRBV21-1 is marked as a pseudogene. CDR3 length equals 14 residues. CDR3 sequence reads: CASTSDTLDQPQHF. The CDR3 region has the DNA TGTGCCAGCACCTCGGACACACTCGATCAGCCCCAGCATTTT.

The gene calls are TRBV6-2 or TRBV6-3 and TRBJ2-3, with 7 bases matching TRBD1. The junction had 7 bases not matched to a gene; V was cut back by 6 bases and J by 4 bases. CDR1 is MNHEY, CDR2 SVGEGT, per germline. The CDR3 is 14 residues long. This CDR3 reads CASRRQGIPDTQYF. The DNA for the CDR3 is TGTGCCAGCAGGAGACAGGGTATCCCAGATACGCAGTATTTT.

This clonotype was counted only a few times. V is TRBV5-1 and J is TRBJ2-4, with a possible D match to TRBD1 (5 bases). CDR1 and CDR2 from the germline V gene are SGHRS and YFSETQ. V was clipped by 3 bases and J by 0 bases, with 7 bases between them. The CDR3 consists of 14 residues. CDR3 in amino acids: CASSSDIAKNIQYF. CDR3 bases: TGCGCCAGCAGCTCGGACATAGCCAAAAACATTCAGTACTTC.

This chain uses TRBV7-6 with TRBJ2-2; D unclear. Germline CDR1 reads SGHVS; CDR2 reads FNYEAQ. Trimming pared 1 base from V and 7 bases from J, leaving 13 bases between. The CDR3 contains 15 residues. The CDR3 region has the DNA TGTGCCAGCAGCTTAGAACCGAGAGTTGGCGGGGAGCTGTTTTTT. The encoded protein is CASSLEPRVGGELFF.

With regard to this clonotype: A much larger clone differs from this one at a single base, so this may be a read error. The J gene is TRBJ2-7, the V gene TRBV5-6; D is uncertain. Germline V lookup: CDR1 SGHDT, CDR2 YYEEEE. This CDR3 contains 11 residues. The CDR3: CTSSYPYEQYF. The CDR3 DNA sequence: TGTACCAGCAGCTATCCCTACGAGCAGTACTTC.

This clonotype was observed a few times. The rearrangement links TRBV5-1 to TRBJ2-5, with unresolved D. The V end lost 5 bases, the J end lost 2 bases, and 13 bases lay between the germline ends. Per the germline V gene, CDR1 is SGHRS and CDR2 is YFSETQ. This CDR3 has 14 residues. The DNA of the CDR3 is TGCGCCAGCAGAATGGAATTAACGCAAGAGACCCAGTACTTC. Its protein product is CASRMELTQETQYF.

Note on this clonotype: A much larger clone differs by one base, so this may be a read error. This chain uses TRBV11-2 with TRBJ2-7, with a tentative D call TRBD2 (6 bases). The CDR3 is 15 amino acids. V lost 6 bases, J lost 1 base, and 16 bases lay in between. Germline V gives CDR1 SGHAT, CDR2 FQNNGV. The CDR3 protein is CASRDGTGVSYEQYF. The CDR3 DNA follows: TGTGCCAGCAGGGATGGGACTGGCGTATCCTACGAGCAGTACTTC.